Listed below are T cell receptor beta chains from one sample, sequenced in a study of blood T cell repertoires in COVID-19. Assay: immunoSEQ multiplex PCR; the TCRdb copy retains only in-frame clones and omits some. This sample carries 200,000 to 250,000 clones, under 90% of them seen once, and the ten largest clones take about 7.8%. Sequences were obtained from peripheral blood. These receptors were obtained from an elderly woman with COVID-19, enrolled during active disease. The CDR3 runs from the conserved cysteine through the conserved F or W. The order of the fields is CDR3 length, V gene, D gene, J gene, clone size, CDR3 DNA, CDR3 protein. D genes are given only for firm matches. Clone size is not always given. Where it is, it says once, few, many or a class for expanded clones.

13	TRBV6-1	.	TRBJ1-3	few	TGTGCCAGCAGTGAAGTGTGGAGGGACACCATATATTTT	CASSEVWRDTIYF
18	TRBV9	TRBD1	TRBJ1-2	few	TGTGCCAGCAGCGTAGTAGGGACAGGGGGCGCAGGGTCCTATGGCTACACCTTC	CASSVVGTGGAGSYGYTF
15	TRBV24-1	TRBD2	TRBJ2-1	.	TGTGCCACCAGTGATTTACAGCGGGAGCGTGATGAGCAGTTCTTC	CATSDLQRERDEQFF
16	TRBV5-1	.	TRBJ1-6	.	TGCGCCAGCAGCTTGACCTGGGGCGCAGGTAATTCACCCCTCCACTTT	CASSLTWGAGNSPLHF
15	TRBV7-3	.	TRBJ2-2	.	TGTGCCAGCAGCTTAGGCGGTCAAAACACCGGGGAGCTGTTTTTT	CASSLGGQNTGELFF
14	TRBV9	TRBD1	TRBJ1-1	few	TGTGCCAGCAGCGCGACAGGGCGACACACTGAAGCTTTCTTT	CASSATGRHTEAFF
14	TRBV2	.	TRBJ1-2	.	TGTGCCAGCAGTGAAGGAGTGGTTTTCGATGGCTACACCTTC	CASSEGVVFDGYTF
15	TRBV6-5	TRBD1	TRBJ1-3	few	TGTGCCAGCAGTTTTTCAAGGGGGCTCGGAAACACCATATATTTT	CASSFSRGLGNTIYF
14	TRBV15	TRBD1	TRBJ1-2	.	TGTGCCACCAGCTCCGGACAGGGTATAGATGGCTACACCTTC	CATSSGQGIDGYTF
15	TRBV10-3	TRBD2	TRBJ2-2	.	TGTGCCATCAGTGAGTCGCGGGGGGGATCCGGGGAGCTGTTTTTT	CAISESRGGSGELFF
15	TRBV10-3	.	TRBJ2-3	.	TGTGCCATCAGTGAGTGGGGCAGTAGCACAGATACGCAGTATTTT	CAISEWGSSTDTQYF
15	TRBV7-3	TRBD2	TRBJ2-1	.	TGTGCCAGCAGCTTAACAGCGGGAAACTTCAATGAGCAGTTCTTC	CASSLTAGNFNEQFF
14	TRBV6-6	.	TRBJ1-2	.	TGTGCCAGCAGTTACGGCGACAGAAACCATGGCTACACCTTC	CASSYGDRNHGYTF
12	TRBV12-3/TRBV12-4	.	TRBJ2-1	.	TGTGCCAGCGCACCCCTCCTGCGTGGGCAGTTCTTC	CASAPLLRGQFF
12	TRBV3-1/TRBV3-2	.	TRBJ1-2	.	TGTGCCAGCAGCACTCGCAACTATGGCTACACCTTC	CASSTRNYGYTF
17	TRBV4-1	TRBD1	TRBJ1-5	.	TGCGCCAGCAGCCAAGATTTGGCCAGGGGGACTGGTCAGCCCCAGCATTTT	CASSQDLARGTGQPQHF
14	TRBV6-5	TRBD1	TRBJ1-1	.	TGTGCCAGCAGTAACCGGGACAGGGGGCTTAGAGCTTTCTTT	CASSNRDRGLRAFF
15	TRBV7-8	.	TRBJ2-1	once	TGTGCCAGCAGCTTGGGAGCAGCAGGGGTGAATGAGCAGTTCTTC	CASSLGAAGVNEQFF
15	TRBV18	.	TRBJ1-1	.	TGTGCCAGCTCACCACCAAGCCTACGGGGCACTGAAGCTTTCTTT	CASSPPSLRGTEAFF
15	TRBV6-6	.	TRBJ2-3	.	TGTGCCAGCAGTTTCGGTCAGCGGCGGGGAGATACGCAGTATTTT	CASSFGQRRGDTQYF
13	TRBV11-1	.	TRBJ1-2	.	TGTGCCAGCAGCCCCCGGACAGACTATGGCTACACCTTC	CASSPRTDYGYTF
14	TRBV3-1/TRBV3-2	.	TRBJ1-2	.	TGTGCCAGCAGCCCTGGGGGCGCCCCCTATGGCTACACCTTC	CASSPGGAPYGYTF
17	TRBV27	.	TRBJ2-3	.	TGTGCCAGCAGTTTATCGGGTGGGGGAGGGGGTACAGATACGCAGTATTTT	CASSLSGGGGGTDTQYF
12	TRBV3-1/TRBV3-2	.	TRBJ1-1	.	TGTGCCAGCAGCCCACGACAGACTGAAGCTTTCTTT	CASSPRQTEAFF
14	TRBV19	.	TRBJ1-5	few	TGTGCCAGTAGTGGGCGCGGGTGGAATCAGCCCCAGCATTTT	CASSGRGWNQPQHF
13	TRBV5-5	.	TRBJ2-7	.	TGTGCCAGCAGCCGGGACAAATCCTACGAGCAGTACTTC	CASSRDKSYEQYF
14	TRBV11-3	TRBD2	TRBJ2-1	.	TGTGCCAGCAGCTTAAGGGCGGGAGTCGGTGAGCAGTTCTTC	CASSLRAGVGEQFF
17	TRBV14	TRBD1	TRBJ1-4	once	TGTGCCAGCAGCCAAGATCGCACAGGGGTCGTGGATGAAAAACTGTTTTTT	CASSQDRTGVVDEKLFF
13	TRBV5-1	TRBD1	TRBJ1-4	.	TGCGCCAGCAGGACAGGGTCGAGTGAAAAACTGTTTTTT	CASRTGSSEKLFF
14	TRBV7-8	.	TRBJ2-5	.	TGTGCCAGCAGCCCCCAGGCAAGTCAAGAGACCCAGTACTTC	CASSPQASQETQYF
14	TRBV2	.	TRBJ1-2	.	TGTGCCAGCAGTTTGGGACTAGCTAACTATGGCTACACCTTC	CASSLGLANYGYTF
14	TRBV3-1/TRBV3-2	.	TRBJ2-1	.	TGTGCCAGCAGCTCGGACTATTCCTACAATGAGCAGTTCTTC	CASSSDYSYNEQFF
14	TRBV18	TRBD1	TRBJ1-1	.	TGTGCCAGCTCAACTGGGACAGGGGCGACTGAAGCTTTCTTT	CASSTGTGATEAFF
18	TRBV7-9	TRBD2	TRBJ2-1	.	TGTGCCAGCAGCTCTTCAGGGACTAGCGGGGGGACATACAATGAGCAGTTCTTC	CASSSSGTSGGTYNEQFF
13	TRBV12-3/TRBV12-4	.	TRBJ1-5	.	TGTGCCAGCGGCCGGAGTCCCAGGGTGTCCCAGCATTTT	CASGRSPRVSQHF
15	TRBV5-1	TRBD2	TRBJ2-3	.	TGCGCCAGCAACGAGGGACTAGCGGATACAGATACGCAGTATTTT	CASNEGLADTDTQYF
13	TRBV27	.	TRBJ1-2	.	TGTGCCAGCAGACTCAAGGGAGGCGATGGCTACACCTTC	CASRLKGGDGYTF
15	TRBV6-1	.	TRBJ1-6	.	TGTGCCACCGCGGACAGCAGGGGAGAAAATTCACCCCTCCACTTT	CATADSRGENSPLHF
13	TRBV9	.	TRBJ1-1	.	TGTGCCAGTAACAGGGACATGGCCACTGAAGCTTTCTTT	CASNRDMATEAFF
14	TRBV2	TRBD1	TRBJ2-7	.	TGTGCCAGCAGTGAGGGACAGGGGGCCTACGAGCAGTACTTC	CASSEGQGAYEQYF
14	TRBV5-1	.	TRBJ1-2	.	TGCGCCAGCAGCTTAACAGATACTAACTATGGCTACACCTTC	CASSLTDTNYGYTF
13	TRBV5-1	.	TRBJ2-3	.	TGCGCCAGCAGCGCGGCCCCGGTGGATACGCAGTATTTT	CASSAAPVDTQYF
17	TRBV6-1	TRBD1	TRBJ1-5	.	TGTGCCAGCAGTGGAGGTGTTACAGGGGGCCGCAATCAGCCCCAGCATTTT	CASSGGVTGGRNQPQHF
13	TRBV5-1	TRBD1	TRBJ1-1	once	TGCGCCAGCAGCCCCGGACAGGGCACTGAAGCTTTCTTT	CASSPGQGTEAFF
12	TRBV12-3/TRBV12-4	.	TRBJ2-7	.	TGTGCCAGCGGCAGGGGCCTCTACGAGCAGTACTTC	CASGRGLYEQYF
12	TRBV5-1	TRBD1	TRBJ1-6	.	TGCGCCAGCAGCGTGACAGGGGATCCCCTCCACTTT	CASSVTGDPLHF
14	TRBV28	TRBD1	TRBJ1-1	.	TGTGCCAGCAGTTTATGGGGACAGGGAAGAGGAGCTTTCTTT	CASSLWGQGRGAFF
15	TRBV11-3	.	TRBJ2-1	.	TGTGCCAGCAGCCCGGGGGCGACTAGCCACAATGAGCAGTTCTTC	CASSPGATSHNEQFF